This T cell receptor (delta chain) was obtained from a study of Vδ1+ human thymocytes. General study points: Thymic TRG and TRD repertoires appeared highly polyclonal, with Gaussian CDR3 length distributions.

Concerning this clone: The antigen is unknown. In the same sample, other DNA sequences code for this CDR3.

RNA was extracted from the cells and then reverse transcribed. The CDR3 regions were amplified by multiplex PCR from V-gene primers to a constant-region primer. TCRdb re-called the multiplex PCR reads through CATT. This table holds fewer than 90,000 delta-chain clones, approximately 37% found once. The CDR3 consists of 19 residues. The V end was cut by 9 bases, the J end by 0 bases, with 29 bases between. Germline V gives CDR1 TSWWSYY, CDR2 QGS. Sequencing was performed on Vdelta1+ gamma-delta thymocytes from the thymus. Subset reported: FACS-sorted CD3+ TCRalphabeta- TCRVdelta1+ TCRVdelta2- thymocytes. This TCR came from a boy younger than two who had congenital heart surgery. This chain joins TRDV1 and TRDJ1, with a possible D match to TRDD2 (5 bases). The CDR3 DNA sequence: TGTGCTCTGGCACTCCCCCATCTTCCCCGGCGTTCGTACACCGATAAACTCATCTTT. As protein: CALALPHLPRRSYTDKLIF.